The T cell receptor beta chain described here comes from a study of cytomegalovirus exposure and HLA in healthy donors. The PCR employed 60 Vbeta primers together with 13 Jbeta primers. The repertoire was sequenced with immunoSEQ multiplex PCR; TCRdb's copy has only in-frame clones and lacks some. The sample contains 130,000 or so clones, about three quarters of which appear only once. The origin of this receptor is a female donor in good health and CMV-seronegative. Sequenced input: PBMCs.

The CDR3 here is CASSLPFEEDGELFF. The CDR3 coding sequence is TGTGCCAGCAGCCTCCCCTTCGAGGAAGACGGGGAGCTGTTTTTT. The rearrangement links TRBV7-8 to TRBJ2-2, with D hard to call. Trimming pared 5 bases from V and 7 bases from J, leaving 17 bases between. CDR1 and CDR2 from the germline V gene are SGHVS and FQNEAQ. This CDR3 has 15 amino acids.